This entry lists 21 T cell receptor beta chains sequenced from one sample in a study of T cells after yellow fever vaccination (dated by TCRdb to about 2019). Read against the paper, the sample's treatment or condition label means: live attenuated yellow fever vaccine strain. Libraries came from 5' RACE. The sequencer listed for this sample is Illumina HiSeq 2500. Through fastp at Q25 and MiXCR, TCRdb rebuilt clones from the public reads, retaining in-frame beta chains. Every entry covers one CDR3 protein and lists the most common genes and DNA from its rows. This sample gives about 52,000 distinct CDR3 sequences in total; about 6.3% of them show up just once. The leading ten clones occupy roughly a quarter of the sample. The starting material was CD8+ T cells not binding an NS4B(214-222) dextramer, sorted from PBMCs, obtained 35 to 50 days after the first yellow fever vaccination. The cell subset or site label corresponds to: NS4B epitope dextramer-negative CD8 T cells. Receptor source: a young man who received the YFV17D yellow fever vaccine.

The gene calls are TRBV12-3 or TRBV12-4 and TRBJ2-6, with 9 bases lining up with TRBD1. The V segment lost 7 bases and the J segment 4 bases; nucleotides outside the gene matches: 8. This CDR3 comprises 16 residues. The CDR3 loop reads CASTPGQGTGANVLTF. The CDR3 DNA is TGTGCCAGCACCCCGGGACAGGGAACAGGGGCCAACGTCCTGACTTTC.

This clonotype was observed a handful of times. V and J are TRBV6-2 or TRBV6-3 and TRBJ2-5, with D possibly TRBD1 on 5 matching bases. Germline V gives CDR1 MNHEY, CDR2 SVGEGT. The CDR3 has 15 residues. Trimming shortened V by 5 bases and J by 2 bases, and 15 bases separated the two germline ends. The CDR3, as DNA: TGTGCCAGCAGTGACCTCAGACAGATGCAAGAGACCCAGTACTTC. It is translated as CASSDLRQMQETQYF.

The chain recombines TRBV7-9 with TRBJ2-3, with 9 bases lining up with TRBD2. V gave up 5 bases and J gave up 6 bases; unmatched junction bases: 12. Germline lookup yields CDR1 SEHNR and CDR2 FQNEAQ (reference sequence). The CDR3 is 16 residues long. This CDR3 is CASSGRLAGTLDTQYF. The CDR3 DNA follows: TGTGCCAGCAGCGGACGGCTAGCGGGGACCCTGGATACGCAGTATTTT.

The chain carries TRBV20-1 and TRBJ1-1, with D unresolved. The V end was cut by 3 bases, the J end by 4 bases, with 15 bases between. Germline CDR1 and CDR2: DFQATT and SNEGSKA (reference sequence). There are 14 residues in the CDR3. CDR3 amino acids: CSARDLKGGTEAFF. The CDR3 DNA follows: TGCAGTGCTAGGGATCTGAAGGGAGGCACTGAAGCTTTCTTT.

Notes on this clonotype: This may be a read error: a much more frequent sequence differs by one nucleotide. The rearrangement links TRBV7-3 to TRBJ2-1, with D tentatively TRBD2 (6 bases). This CDR3 comprises 16 residues. Germline V gives CDR1 SGHTA, CDR2 FQGTGA. CDR3: CASSFFGRGDYNQQFF. CDR3 coding DNA: TGTGCCAGCAGCTTCTTTGGGCGGGGTGACTACAATCAGCAGTTCTTC.

Turning to this clonotype: This clone may be a read error of a much larger clone one base away. This rearrangement joins TRBV12-3 or TRBV12-4 to TRBJ2-2; perhaps D is TRBD1 or TRBD2 (6 bases each). This CDR3 spans 15 amino acids. The CDR3 region is CVSSLRGVGTGELFF. The CDR3 region has the DNA TGTGTCAGCAGTTTAAGGGGGGTTGGCACCGGGGAGCTGTTTTTT.

The rearrangement uses TRBV6-5 and TRBJ2-3; D possibly corresponds to TRBD2 (6 bases). V was shortened by 0 bases and J by 2 bases, with 9 bases between the two germline ends. This CDR3 contains 15 residues. Germline CDR1 reads MNHEY; CDR2 reads SVGAGI. The CDR3 DNA follows: TGTGCCAGCAGTTACTCGGGGGGATACACAGATACGCAGTATTTT. It specifies CASSYSGGYTDTQYF.

The chain is built from TRBV27 and TRBJ2-7, with 7 bases identical to TRBD1. The V segment lost 6 bases and the J segment 3 bases; nucleotides outside the gene matches: 20. The germline gives CDR1 MNHEY, CDR2 SMNVEV (reference sequence). This CDR3 region has 18 residues. The CDR3 reads CASSSAVMLGTDFYEQYF. The CDR3 DNA reads as TGTGCCAGCAGCTCCGCCGTTATGCTAGGGACAGATTTCTACGAGCAGTACTTC.

The sample holds a few counts of this clonotype. This chain links TRBV27 with TRBJ2-2; D ambiguous. The CDR3 runs to 13 residues. Trimming cost V 1 base and J 7 bases, with 7 bases left between them. CDR1 is MNHEY and CDR2 is SMNVEV in the germline V gene (reference sequence). The CDR3 region is CASSLLTDGELFF. CDR3 coding DNA: TGTGCCAGCAGTTTATTAACAGACGGGGAGCTGTTTTTT.

This clonotype was counted many times. V usage is TRBV6-2 or TRBV6-3 and J usage is TRBJ2-1; D tentatively fits TRBD1 or TRBD2 (5 bases each). The ends were cut back, 7 bases at V and 0 bases at J, with 16 bases in the middle. This CDR3 is built from 16 residues. Germline values: CDR1 MNHEY, CDR2 SVGEGT. The CDR3 reads CASKVEGYGSYNEQFF. The CDR3 region has the DNA TGTGCCAGCAAGGTTGAGGGGTATGGCTCCTACAATGAGCAGTTCTTC.

About this clonotype itself: This may arise from a read error, as a much more abundant clone is one base away. The chain has TRBV11-2 and TRBJ2-1; 8 bases line up with TRBD2. J lost 7 bases, V lost 4 bases, and 12 bases had no gene match. Per germline, CDR1 SGHAT and CDR2 FQNNGV. CDR3 length equals 16 residues. The CDR3 sequence: CASSSYGGAYQNEQFF. CDR3 sequence (DNA): TGTGCCAGCAGCTCATACGGGGGGGCCTATCAGAATGAGCAGTTCTTC.

The sample holds a few counts of this clonotype. The chain links TRBV29-1 to TRBJ2-7; D might be TRBD1 (5 bases). Looked up from germline, CDR1 is SQVTM and CDR2 is ANQGSEA. Trimming shortened V by 1 base and J by 5 bases, and 6 bases separated the two germline ends. The CDR3 is 11 residues long. This CDR3 reads CSVEVGDEQYF. CDR3 coding DNA: TGCAGCGTTGAAGTAGGGGACGAGCAGTACTTC.

The rearrangement links TRBV12-3 or TRBV12-4 to TRBJ2-1, with D perhaps assigned TRBD1 or TRBD2 (5 bases each). This CDR3 contains 14 residues. V was shortened by 7 bases and J by 1 base, with 11 bases between the two germline ends. The CDR3 coding sequence is TGTGCCAGCACCGGGACCCTTTCCTACAATGAGCAGTTCTTC. Encoded protein: CASTGTLSYNEQFF.

The table lists this clonotype with many counts. The chain is built from TRBV7-6 and TRBJ1-1; 7 nucleotides line up with TRBD1. CDR1 is SGHVS, CDR2 FNYEAQ, per germline. The CDR3 runs 14 residues. The ends lost 3 bases at V and 8 bases at J; junction bases unmatched: 9. The CDR3: CASSLLPGQKEAFF. CDR3 nucleotides: TGTGCCAGCAGCTTGTTGCCGGGACAGAAAGAAGCTTTCTTT.

This clonotype came up a few times. The chain couples TRBV4-3 to TRBJ2-7, with a tentative D call TRBD1 (5 bases). V gave up 0 bases and J gave up 2 bases, with 11 bases separating them. CDR3 length: 15 amino acids. CDR1 and CDR2 (germline): LGHNA, YSLEER. The CDR3 sequence: CASSQESRGAYEQYF. The CDR3 nucleotides read TGCGCCAGCAGCCAAGAAAGTAGGGGCGCCTACGAGCAGTACTTC.

This clonotype appeared many times. This chain joins TRBV6-1 and TRBJ2-1; 11 nucleotides align to TRBD2. From germline, CDR1 is MNHNS and CDR2 SASEGT. J lost 8 bases, V lost 6 bases, and 6 bases had no gene match. The CDR3 consists of 14 residues. CDR3: CASRRLAGLDEQFF. As DNA, the CDR3 is TGTGCCAGCAGAAGACTAGCGGGGCTGGATGAGCAGTTCTTC.

This clonotype was counted at least ten times. The DNA of the CDR3 is TGTGCCAGCTGTGGACAGGGGGCTTACGAGCAGTACTTC. Its protein product is CASCGQGAYEQYF. J is TRBJ2-7 and V is TRBV11-1; TRBD1 matches at 11 bases. Trimming at V came to 8 bases and at J to 4 bases, leaving 4 bases not matched to a gene. The CDR3 length is 13 residues. CDR1 is SGHAT, CDR2 FQDESV, per germline (reference sequence).

This clonotype came up a few times. The chain joins TRBV5-6 to TRBJ2-7, with D maybe TRBD1 (5 bases). Germline-derived CDR1 and CDR2 are SGHDT and YYEEEE. The length of the CDR3 is 17 residues. V was pared by 1 base and J by 4 bases, with 21 bases between. The CDR3, as DNA: TGTGCCAGCAGCTTGACAGGTTCCATGTCCAATCTTTACGAGCAGTACGTC. Translating it yields CASSLTGSMSNLYEQYV.

This clonotype has more than one count but fewer than ten. V is TRBV4-1 and J is TRBJ1-2; no clear D gene. Germline V lookup: CDR1 MGHRA, CDR2 YSYEKL. Trimming shortened V by 2 bases and J by 9 bases, and 16 bases separated the two germline ends. The CDR3 length is 14 residues. The CDR3 loop is CASSQPRVSISYTF. CDR3 sequence (DNA): TGCGCCAGCAGCCAACCTCGGGTCTCGATCAGCTACACCTTC.

This chain links TRBV5-1 with TRBJ2-1, with TRBD2 matching 11 bases. Trimming cost V 4 bases and J 5 bases; bases outside gene matches: 8. The CDR3 runs 16 residues. Germline V gene lookup returns CDR1 SGHRS and CDR2 YFSETQ. The DNA of the CDR3 is TGCGCCAGCAGCGCCCGTGTGACTAGCGGGGACAATGAGCAGTTCTTC. This codes for CASSARVTSGDNEQFF. The full variable domain, in which reference TRBV5-1 and TRBJ2-1 provide the parts outside the CDR3, is KAGVTQTPRYLIKTRGQQVTLSCSPISGHRSVSWYQQTPGQGLQFLFEYFSETQRNKGNFPGRFSGRQFSNSRSEMNVSTLELGDSALYLCASSARVTSGDNEQFFGPGTRLTVL.

This clonotype was counted between two and nine times. The V and J genes are TRBV12-3 or TRBV12-4 and TRBJ1-1, with 9 nucleotides matching TRBD1. The V gene end was trimmed by 8 bases and the J gene end by 5 bases; junction bases not matched to a gene: 9. The CDR3 spans 14 residues. The CDR3 protein is CASSGTGKRTEAFF. CDR3 sequence (DNA): TGTGCCAGCTCCGGGACAGGGAAGAGGACTGAAGCTTTCTTT.